This is a list of T cell receptor beta chains from one sample in a study of cytomegalovirus exposure and HLA in healthy donors. Produced via immunoSEQ multiplex PCR; TCRdb's table is partial and in-frame only. The sample carries about 150,000 clones, around 79% recorded once. Material for sequencing was PBMCs. The receptors were sampled from a man between 40 and 49 years old in good health and CMV-seropositive. Each CDR3 is given with its conserved first and last residue. D genes are given only for firm matches. Some rows have no size entry. The others give once, few or many, or a class for an expanded clone.

len	abundance	v_gene	d_gene	j_gene	CDR3nt	CDR3aa
15	-	TRBV5-1	TRBD1	TRBJ2-1	TGCGCCAGCAGCTTGGTTGGACAGGACTACAATGAGCAGTTCTTC	CASSLVGQDYNEQFF
16	-	TRBV7-8	-	TRBJ1-5	TGTGCCAGCAGCTTAGGTGGGGGCGCGGGCAATCAGCCCCAGCATTTT	CASSLGGGAGNQPQHF
13	-	TRBV19	-	TRBJ2-3	TGTGCCAGTAGTATGGCGGCGACAGATACGCAGTATTTT	CASSMAATDTQYF
15	-	TRBV6-5	-	TRBJ1-1	TGTGCCAGCAGTTACTCGACGACAGGGAACACTGAAGCTTTCTTT	CASSYSTTGNTEAFF
14	-	TRBV2	-	TRBJ2-5	TGTGCCAGCAGTGGGACTTTACAAGGAGAGACCCAGTACTTC	CASSGTLQGETQYF
16	-	TRBV7-2	TRBD2	TRBJ2-1	TGTGCCAGCAGACCGGACGGCGTGACCATCGGGAGGTACGTAGTCTTC	CASRPDGVTIGRYVVF
15	few	TRBV9	-	TRBJ1-4	TGTGCCAGCAGCGTAGTCGGGGCAACTAATGAAAAACTGTTTTTT	CASSVVGATNEKLFF
16	-	TRBV28	-	TRBJ1-2	TGTGCCAGCAGTTTCCAATTCGTAACCTATAACTATGGCTACACCTTC	CASSFQFVTYNYGYTF
15	-	TRBV9	-	TRBJ2-5	TGTGCCAGCAGCGCACAGGGAGCCCTACGGGAGACCCAGTACTTC	CASSAQGALRETQYF
15	-	TRBV4-1	TRBD1	TRBJ2-6	TGCGCCAGCAGCCGAGGACAGGAACGGGCCAACGTCCTGACTTTC	CASSRGQERANVLTF
15	once	TRBV5-4	-	TRBJ2-3	TGTGCCAGCAGCTTGAAAGCGTTACCTACAGATACGCAGTATTTT	CASSLKALPTDTQYF
15	-	TRBV9	TRBD1	TRBJ1-1	TGTGCCAGCAGCGTAGGGCCGGGACAGGTGGTTGAAGCTTTCTTT	CASSVGPGQVVEAFF
13	few	TRBV7-7	-	TRBJ2-1	TGTGCCAGCAGCTTAGTGACTAATACTGAGCAGTTCTTC	CASSLVTNTEQFF
15	-	TRBV19	TRBD1	TRBJ2-5	TGTGCCAGTAGTAGGACAGGGGGATCCCAAGAGACCCAGTACTTC	CASSRTGGSQETQYF
13	-	TRBV25-1	-	TRBJ1-4	TGTGCCAGCAGTTACGGGGAGGTTGAAAAACTGTTTTTT	CASSYGEVEKLFF
15	-	TRBV18	TRBD2	TRBJ2-7	TGTGCCAGCTCACCTCCGAAGTCGGGAGGGGACGAGCAGTACTTC	CASSPPKSGGDEQYF
15	few	TRBV5-1	-	TRBJ2-7	TGCGCCAGCAGCCGGCAGGGAGGCCTAACCTACGAGCAGTACTTC	CASSRQGGLTYEQYF
11	-	TRBV21-1	-	TRBJ1-1	TGTGCCAGCAGCAGACAAGGTGAAGCTTTCTTT	CASSRQGEAFF
14	-	TRBV7-9	-	TRBJ2-1	TGTGCCAGCAGCTTAGTCCCCCTACACAATGAGCAGTTCTTC	CASSLVPLHNEQFF
14	-	TRBV5-6	-	TRBJ2-7	TGTGCCAGCAGCTTGAACGGGTTTCTTTACGAGCAGTACTTC	CASSLNGFLYEQYF
16	-	TRBV18	TRBD2	TRBJ2-3	TGTGCCAGCTCCCCCTTAGCGGGAGGGCCCACAGATACGCAGTATTTT	CASSPLAGGPTDTQYF
19	few	TRBV13	TRBD2	TRBJ2-1	TGTGCCAGCAGCTCCACTCTTAGACTAGCGGTAAGCTCCTACAATGAGCAGTTCTTC	CASSSTLRLAVSSYNEQFF
16	-	TRBV7-8	TRBD1	TRBJ2-3	TGTGCCAGCAGCCTAAGACAGGGAAGGTTGACAGATACGCAGTATTTT	CASSLRQGRLTDTQYF
15	-	TRBV7-6	TRBD2	TRBJ2-7	TGTGCCAGCAGCTCGGGACTAGGCACGGAATACGAGCAGTACTTC	CASSSGLGTEYEQYF
14	-	TRBV5-6	-	TRBJ2-1	TGTGCCAGCAGCTTGCGCCGGACTGTTAATGAGCAGTTCTTC	CASSLRRTVNEQFF
16	-	TRBV4-1	-	TRBJ1-5	TGCGCCAGCAGCCAAGAGGGAGTCTGGGCGTCTCAGCCCCAGCATTTT	CASSQEGVWASQPQHF
12	-	TRBV5-4	-	TRBJ1-6	TGTGCCAGCAGGGCTGGTAATTCACCCCTCCACTTT	CASRAGNSPLHF
15	-	TRBV29-1	-	TRBJ1-4	TGCAGCGTTGAAGATCCGGGAGGGGGAAATGAAAAACTGTTTTTT	CSVEDPGGGNEKLFF
16	few	TRBV7-2	TRBD2	TRBJ2-7	TGTGCCAGCAGCTTAGGACTAGCTGCGAGCTCCTACGAGCAGTACTTC	CASSLGLAASSYEQYF
14	-	TRBV5-1	-	TRBJ1-1	TGCGCCAGCAGCTACGGCAGGTTGAACACTGAAGCTTTCTTT	CASSYGRLNTEAFF
15	once	TRBV28	TRBD1	TRBJ1-3	TGTGCCAGCAGCCCGACAGGGGGACCTGGAAACACCATATATTTT	CASSPTGGPGNTIYF
15	-	TRBV7-3	-	TRBJ2-5	TGTGCCAGCAGCTTAAATGGACAGATCGAAGAGACCCAGTACTTC	CASSLNGQIEETQYF
11	few	TRBV19	-	TRBJ2-7	TGTGCCAGCGAGGGCAGGTACGAGCAGTACTTC	CASEGRYEQYF
13	-	TRBV28	-	TRBJ2-7	TGTGCCAGCTCTATTACAGGGCTCTACGAGCAGTACTTC	CASSITGLYEQYF
16	-	TRBV7-9	TRBD1	TRBJ1-3	TGTGCCAGCAGCCCGGAGGGACAGAGTCGTGGAAACACCATATATTTT	CASSPEGQSRGNTIYF
14	-	TRBV2	TRBD2	TRBJ2-1	TGTGCCAGCAGCGACCGGGACTACGTTTATGAGCAGTTCTTC	CASSDRDYVYEQFF
15	-	TRBV9	-	TRBJ2-7	TGTGCCAGCAGCGTTTCGCGGGACAGATTCCACGAGCAGTACTTC	CASSVSRDRFHEQYF
15	-	TRBV6-1	-	TRBJ1-5	TGTGCCAGCATTTGGGGGGGGCAGAGCAATCTGCCCCAGCATTTT	CASIWGGQSNLPQHF